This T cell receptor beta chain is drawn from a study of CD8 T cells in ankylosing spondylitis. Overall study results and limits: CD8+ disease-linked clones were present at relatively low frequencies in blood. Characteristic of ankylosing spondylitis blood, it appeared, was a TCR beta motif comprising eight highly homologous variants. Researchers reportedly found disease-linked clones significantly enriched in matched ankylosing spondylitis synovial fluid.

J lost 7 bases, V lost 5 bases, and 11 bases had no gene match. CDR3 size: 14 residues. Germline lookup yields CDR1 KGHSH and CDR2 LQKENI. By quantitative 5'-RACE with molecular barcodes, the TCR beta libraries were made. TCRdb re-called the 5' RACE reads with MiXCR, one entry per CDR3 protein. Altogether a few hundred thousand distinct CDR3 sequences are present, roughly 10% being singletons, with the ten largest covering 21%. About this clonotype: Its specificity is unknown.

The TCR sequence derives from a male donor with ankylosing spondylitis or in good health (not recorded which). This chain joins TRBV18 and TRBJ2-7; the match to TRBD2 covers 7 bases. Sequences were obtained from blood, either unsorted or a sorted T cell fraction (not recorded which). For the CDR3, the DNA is TGTGCCAGCTCATCCCGGGAGGCCGTTGGGGAGCAGTACTTC. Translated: CASSSREAVGEQYF.